This TCR beta chain comes out of a study of vaccination effects on CD4 cells after COVID-19. Study-wide results and caveats: Substantial clonal contraction characterized both infection- and vaccine-induced clones late after vaccination.

Under the ViraFEST assay, PBMC were stimulated with viral peptide pools so that antigen-specific CD4+ T cells expanded. Sequencing was performed afterwards. Following 10 days of culture, CD4+ T cells were isolated. Two-dose BNT162b2 or mRNA-1273 vaccination was given to participants. Vaccinated participants had no history of SARS-CoV-2 infection and tested negative for nucleocapsid antibodies. Between the trimmed V and J ends, which lost 2 bases and 1 base, there was a span of 15 bases. The germline gives CDR1 KGHSH, CDR2 LQKENI. The CDR3 is 17 amino acids. Profiled with immunoSEQ multiplex PCR; TCRdb holds only in-frame clones, not every one. The table records some 22,000 clones, around 69% of them present only once. Comments on this clone: As yet, its antigen is unknown.

This TCR was recovered from a human donor who received a COVID-19 vaccine. The specimen was CD4+ T cells from PBMCs cultured with HCoV-229E spike peptides, collected after COVID-19 vaccination. The V and J genes are TRBV18 and TRBJ1-5; maybe TRBD1 (5 bases). The DNA for the CDR3 is TGTGCCAGCTCACCAGGAGCCGGGACTGTGAGCAATCAGCCCCAGCATTTT. This gives the protein CASSPGAGTVSNQPQHF. The entire variable domain, with the rest obtained from reference TRBV18 and TRBJ1-5, is as follows: NAGVMQNPRHLVRRRGQEARLRCSPMKGHSHVYWYRQLPEEGLKFMVYLQKENIIDESGMPKERFSAEFPKEGPSILRIQQVVRGDSAAYFCASSPGAGTVSNQPQHFGDGTRLSIL.